Following are 27 T cell receptor beta chains from one sample sequenced in a study of blood T cell repertoires in COVID-19. Sequencing used immunoSEQ multiplex PCR; TCRdb keeps in-frame clones, though not all of them. The table lists 180,000 or so clones, roughly 81% of them singletons. Sample: peripheral blood. The receptors were gathered from a woman of 80 years or more with acute or convalescent COVID-19.

The chain has TRBV5-1 and TRBJ2-5; maybe TRBD1 (5 bases). The CDR3 is 14 amino acids. Germline V gene data show CDR1 as SGHRS and CDR2 as YFSETQ. Trimming left V 0 bases short and J 5 bases short, with 11 bases between. Here the CDR3 DNA reads TGCGCCAGCAGCTTGGTCCAGGGTGAGGAGACCCAGTACTTC. Its protein is CASSLVQGEETQYF.

Comments on this clone: Other nucleotide sequences from this sample produce the same CDR3. V usage is TRBV18 and J usage is TRBJ2-2; D remains ambiguous. The germline gives CDR1 KGHSH, CDR2 LQKENI. The CDR3 covers 14 residues. V lost 3 bases to trimming and J lost 1 base, with 6 bases between them. In nucleotides, the CDR3 is TGTGCCAGCTCACCCGGTCAGAACACCGGGGAGCTGTTTTTT. It codes for CASSPGQNTGELFF.

This clone has only a few counts. V is TRBV28 and J is TRBJ1-2; D ambiguous. There are 12 residues in the CDR3. Germline CDR1 reads MDHEN; CDR2 reads SYDVKM. Trimming took off 3 bases at V and 5 bases at J, with 7 bases between the two ends. The CDR3 nucleotides are TGTGCCAGCAGTTTCCGCACTTATGGCTACACCTTC. Translating it yields CASSFRTYGYTF.

The chain combines TRBV19 with TRBJ2-7; perhaps TRBD2 as D (5 bases). The CDR3 covers 13 residues. CDR1 and CDR2 (germline): LNHDA, SQIVND (reference sequence). V was pared by 7 bases and J by 2 bases, with 12 bases between. The DNA for the CDR3 is TGTGCCAGTACCGCCGAGGGTGCCTACGAGCAGTACTTC. Residues: CASTAEGAYEQYF.

This clone is medium-sized within its sample. V gene TRBV6-5 combines with J gene TRBJ2-7, with a weak D call TRBD1 (6 bases). Trimming pared 6 bases from V and 2 bases from J, leaving 17 bases between. This CDR3 has 15 residues. CDR1 is MNHEY, CDR2 SVGAGI, per germline. The CDR3 nucleotides read TGTGCCAGCAGCCTCAACTGGGACATGCCCTACGAGCAGTACTTC. Translation: CASSLNWDMPYEQYF.

The chain couples TRBV7-2 to TRBJ2-5, with D hard to call. The V end was cut by 9 bases, the J end by 3 bases, with 17 bases between. CDR1 and CDR2 (germline): SGHTA, FQGNSA. The CDR3 is 14 amino acids. The CDR3 loop reads CASKREIRKETQYF. CDR3 DNA: TGTGCCAGTAAGCGAGAGATCAGAAAAGAGACCCAGTACTTC.

The V gene is TRBV7-2, the J gene TRBJ2-1, with TRBD2 identical over 7 bases. Trimming took 1 base from V and 9 from J; bases not matched to a gene: 12. Germline loops: CDR1 SGHTA, CDR2 FQGNSA. This CDR3 spans 16 amino acids. CDR3 residues: CASSLGGGGRVVEQFF. In DNA, the CDR3 is TGTGCCAGCAGCTTAGGAGGAGGCGGGAGAGTCGTTGAGCAGTTCTTC.

Regarding this clone: Other DNA sequences in the sample encode the same CDR3. This rearrangement joins TRBV18 to TRBJ1-1; a weak D match, TRBD1 (6 bases). The germline V and J ends were trimmed by 3 bases and 1 base, with 9 bases remaining between them. The CDR3 contains 14 residues. Germline V CDR1 and CDR2: KGHSH, LQKENI. This chain's CDR3 is CASSPLTGNTEAFF. CDR3 nucleotide sequence: TGTGCCAGCTCACCCTTGACAGGGAACACTGAAGCTTTCTTT.

The V call is TRBV6-2 or TRBV6-3, the J call TRBJ2-3, with TRBD2 matching 12 bases. CDR1 MNHEY and CDR2 SVGEGT come from the germline V gene. Germline trimming cut 6 bases from V and 4 bases from J; bases unmatched to any gene: 8. The CDR3 has 16 residues. The CDR3 here is CASSPRLAGEADTQYF. CDR3 DNA: TGTGCCAGCAGCCCCCGACTAGCGGGAGAGGCAGATACGCAGTATTTT.

The chain combines TRBV10-2 with TRBJ2-1; 8 positions match TRBD2. CDR3 length equals 13 residues. Germline CDR1 is WSHSY and CDR2 is SAAADI. J lost 11 bases, V lost 8 bases, and 11 bases had no gene match. The chain's CDR3 is CASREGLYLKQFF. CDR3 in DNA: TGCGCCAGCCGGGAGGGGCTTTATTTGAAGCAGTTCTTC.

This chain connects TRBV7-9 to TRBJ2-5, with D tentatively TRBD2 (7 bases). V was clipped by 7 bases and J by 4 bases, with 19 bases between them. The CDR3 is 15 amino acids. Germline CDR1 SEHNR, CDR2 FQNEAQ (reference sequence). As DNA, the CDR3 is TGTGCCAGCACCCAACAGGGAGGGTTACGAGAGACCCAGTACTTC. This sequence encodes CASTQQGGLRETQYF.

There are a few counts of this clone. This chain uses TRBV28 with TRBJ1-2; D is possibly TRBD1 (5 bases). Germline V gene lookup returns CDR1 MDHEN and CDR2 SYDVKM. Deletions cut 4 bases from V and 4 bases from J, with 16 bases between. The CDR3 extends over 15 amino acids. In nucleotides, the CDR3 is TGTGCCAGCAGTTCCCCCAGCGGAGGGACCTATGGCTACACCTTC. Its protein is CASSSPSGGTYGYTF.

The CDR3 loop is CASSFLADTDTQYF. The DNA of the CDR3 is TGCGCCAGCAGCTTCCTAGCGGACACAGATACGCAGTATTTT. This chain connects TRBV5-1 to TRBJ2-3, with 7 positions matching TRBD2. Germline assignment: CDR1 SGHRS and CDR2 YFSETQ. CDR3 length: 14 residues. V gave up 2 bases and J gave up 2 bases; unmatched junction bases: 2.

The rearrangement links TRBV5-6 to TRBJ1-5, with a possible D match to TRBD1 (6 bases). Trimming took off 4 bases at V and 5 bases at J, with 13 bases between the two ends. From germline, CDR1 is SGHDT and CDR2 YYEEEE. The CDR3 consists of 14 residues. The CDR3 region is CASSAAGADQPQHF. Here the CDR3 DNA reads TGTGCCAGCAGCGCCGCAGGGGCTGATCAGCCCCAGCATTTT.

This chain joins TRBV7-2 and TRBJ2-1; D possibly corresponds to TRBD2 (5 bases). CDR1 is SGHTA, CDR2 FQGNSA, per germline. V was pared by 2 bases and J by 3 bases, with 11 bases between. This CDR3 has 15 amino acids. CDR3 sequence: CASSLSRELYNEQFF. In DNA form, the CDR3 reads TGTGCCAGCAGCTTAAGTCGGGAACTCTACAATGAGCAGTTCTTC.

The chain is built from TRBV7-2 and TRBJ1-3; 8 bases map to TRBD1. V lost 1 base, J lost 7 bases, and 0 bases stayed unmatched. The CDR3 length is 13 residues. Germline CDR1 is SGHTA and CDR2 is FQGNSA. CDR3 nucleotides: TGTGCCAGCAGCTTAGGACAGGGGAACACCATATATTTT. This gives the protein CASSLGQGNTIYF.

This sequence joins TRBV11-2 and TRBJ2-7, with TRBD1 matching over 7 bases. The V gene's germline CDR1 is SGHAT and CDR2 FQNNGV. The CDR3 loop spans 15 amino acids. The junction had 10 bases not matched to a gene; V was cut back by 6 bases and J by 2 bases. CDR3 sequence reads: CASRRLRGPAYEQYF. CDR3 in DNA: TGTGCCAGCAGACGTCTGAGGGGGCCTGCCTACGAGCAGTACTTC.

This sequence joins TRBV19 and TRBJ2-6, with TRBD2 as a possible D gene (6 bases). With 3 bases removed from V and 2 bases from J, the gap between germline ends came to 8 bases. Germline CDR1 LNHDA, CDR2 SQIVND (reference sequence). This CDR3 has 15 amino acids. The CDR3, as DNA: TGTGCCAGTAGTATCGGAGGGGCTGGGGCCAACGTCCTGACTTTC. Protein sequence: CASSIGGAGANVLTF. Looking up the rest from reference TRBV19 and TRBJ2-6 gives the full variable domain: DGGITQSPKYLFRKEGQNVTLSCEQNLNHDAMYWYRQDPGQGLRLIYYSQIVNDFQKGDIAEGYSVSREKKESFPLTVTSAQKNPTAFYLCASSIGGAGANVLTFGAGSRLTVL.

This chain uses TRBV30 with TRBJ1-4; D remains ambiguous. V was clipped by 0 bases and J by 0 bases, with 5 bases between them. Looked up from germline, CDR1 is GTSNPN and CDR2 is SVGIG (reference sequence). CDR3 length: 14 amino acids. Here the CDR3 DNA reads TGTGCCTGGAGTGTACAAGCAACTAATGAAAAACTGTTTTTT. It codes for CAWSVQATNEKLFF.

In this sample, this clone turned up once. This chain links TRBV7-2 with TRBJ1-2, with D possibly matching TRBD1 (5 bases). Trimming stripped 0 bases from V and 7 bases from J, with 6 bases between. Germline CDR1 SGHTA, CDR2 FQGNSA. This CDR3 is 12 amino acids long. CDR3 in DNA: TGTGCCAGCAGCTTAGCTAGGGGTGGCTACACCTTC. Its protein product is CASSLARGGYTF.

CDR3 sequence reads: CASSVPGGGTEAFF. The CDR3 DNA sequence: TGTGCCAGCAGCGTACCTGGAGGTGGCACTGAAGCTTTCTTT. This chain joins TRBV9 and TRBJ1-1; D is uncertain. The V end was cut by 1 base, the J end by 4 bases, with 11 bases between. This CDR3 is 14 amino acids long. The germline CDR1 and CDR2 sequences are SGDLS and YYNGEE.

The V gene is TRBV28, the J gene TRBJ1-5; no clear D gene. The CDR3 has 15 amino acids. V was clipped by 3 bases and J by 3 bases, with 12 bases between them. Germline CDR1 and CDR2: MDHEN and SYDVKM. The CDR3 bases are TGTGCCAGCAGTTTCACAACAGACTACAATCAGCCCCAGCATTTT. Translation: CASSFTTDYNQPQHF.

The chain couples TRBV5-1 to TRBJ2-1, with TRBD2 as a possible D gene (6 bases). Germline V CDR1 and CDR2: SGHRS, YFSETQ. This CDR3 spans 11 amino acids. Trimming removed 2 bases from V and 9 bases from J, with 6 bases in between. The CDR3 DNA reads TGCGCCAGCAGCTTACTAGCTGAGCAGTTCTTC. This translates into CASSLLAEQFF. The whole variable domain, filled in from reference TRBV5-1 and TRBJ2-1, reads KAGVTQTPRYLIKTRGQQVTLSCSPISGHRSVSWYQQTPGQGLQFLFEYFSETQRNKGNFPGRFSGRQFSNSRSEMNVSTLELGDSALYLCASSLLAEQFFGPGTRLTVL.

The chain has TRBV5-5 and TRBJ1-1; D ambiguous. Deletions cut 4 bases from V and 0 bases from J, with 16 bases between. The V gene's germline CDR1 is SGHKS and CDR2 YYEKEE (reference sequence). The CDR3 consists of 16 residues. In nucleotides, the CDR3 is TGTGCCAGCAGCCTCGGTCCGTTAACTATGAACACTGAAGCTTTCTTT. As protein: CASSLGPLTMNTEAFF.

This clone counts as medium-sized. V gene TRBV20-1 combines with J gene TRBJ1-5; D unclear. Trimming took 4 bases from V and 5 from J, leaving 6 bases between them. CDR1 and CDR2 from the germline V gene are DFQATT and SNEGSKA (reference sequence). The CDR3 is 11 amino acids. The CDR3 DNA is TGCAGTGCTATGCAGGATCAGCCCCAGCATTTT. Protein: CSAMQDQPQHF.

The chain uses TRBV15 and TRBJ1-2, with 10 bases matching TRBD1. Germline CDR1 reads LNHNV; CDR2 reads YYDKDF (reference sequence). The J segment lost 4 bases and the V segment lost 0 bases, leaving 2 bases of the junction unmatched. The CDR3 length is 15 residues. The CDR3 reads CATSREGQGVYGYTF. CDR3 nucleotide sequence: TGTGCCACCAGCAGAGAAGGACAGGGGGTCTATGGCTACACCTTC.

The rearrangement uses TRBV5-1 and TRBJ2-7; the match to TRBD2 covers 13 bases. V dropped 3 bases and J dropped 4; count of bases not matched to a gene: 4. CDR1 and CDR2 (germline): SGHRS, YFSETQ. The CDR3 extends over 15 amino acids. The CDR3 DNA sequence: TGCGCCAGCAGCTCTGGACTAGCGGGAGATTACGAGCAGTACTTC. Its protein product is CASSSGLAGDYEQYF.